The sequence of this TCR beta chain was determined in a study of molecular identifiers for immune sequencing clone quantification. Naive CD8 T cells were sorted, and the gate applied was CD8+CD4-CCR7+CD45RA+. Regarding the study as a whole: Naive cells had under 1% of molecules in clones above 20 RNA copies, effectors over 97%. Underestimated sizes of highly expanded clones could result from identical TCR molecules that share a barcode.

With respect to this clonotype: Its antigen remains unidentified.

Using its own MiXCR run on the PCR reads, TCRdb lists one record per CDR3 protein. The sample lists around 320,000 distinct CDR3 sequences; about 23% were seen once. This CDR3 is 13 amino acids long. V lost 2 bases and J lost 7, with 9 bases in between. CDR1 LGHNA and CDR2 YSLEER come from the germline V gene. The receptor was isolated from a human donor in good health. Some libraries in this study had Jurkat cell RNA spiked in. This chain joins TRBV4-3 and TRBJ2-1; the D is unclear. Sequencing input: naive CD8+ T cells from blood, with Jurkat cell RNA spiked in. The subset here: FACS-sorted CD8+CD4-CCR7+CD45RA+ naive T cells. CDR3 sequence reads: CASSQHPGNEQFF. CDR3 nucleotides: TGCGCCAGCAGCCAACATCCTGGGAATGAGCAGTTCTTC.